Here is one T cell receptor (beta chain) with its context. Its antigen remains unknown. A junction end diverges from the germline sequence, so it may reflect a read error. This CDR3 is 15 amino acids long. Germline V lookup: CDR1 ENHRY, CDR2 SYGVKD. TCR cDNA, made by 5'RACE template switching, carried an added universal primer site and UMIs. Each CDR3 protein gets one entry after TCRdb re-called the 5' RACE reads with MiXCR. This table holds 200,000 to 300,000 distinct CDR3 sequences, roughly 13% found once. The record originates from a study of T cells after yellow fever vaccination. Looking at the study overall: SMART-Seq v4 Ultra Low Input served to prepare low-cell-number fractions. Study conclusions and caveats: Post-booster samples contained most primary-vaccination clones (nearly 98% CD4, roughly 88% CD8).

This TCR was sampled from a young man who received the YFV17D yellow fever vaccine. The J gene is TRBJ2-5, the V gene TRBV10-3; 11 nucleotides align to TRBD1. The specimen comprised CD4+ T cells sorted from PBMCs, sampled 45 days after the yellow fever booster vaccination. The CDR3: CAISERTGGQEAQYF. CDR3 bases: TGTGCCATCAGTGAGAGGACAGGGGGCCAAGAGGCCCAGTACTTC.